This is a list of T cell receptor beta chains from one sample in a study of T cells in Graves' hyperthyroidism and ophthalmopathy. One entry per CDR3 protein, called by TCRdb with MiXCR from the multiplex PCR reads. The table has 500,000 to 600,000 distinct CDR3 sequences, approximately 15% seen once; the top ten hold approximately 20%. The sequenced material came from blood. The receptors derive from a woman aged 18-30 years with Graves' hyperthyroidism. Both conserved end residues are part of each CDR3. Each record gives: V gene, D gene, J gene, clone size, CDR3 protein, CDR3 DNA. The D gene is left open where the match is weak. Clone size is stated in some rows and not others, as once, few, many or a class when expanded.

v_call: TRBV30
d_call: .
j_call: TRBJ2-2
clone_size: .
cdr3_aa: CAWSADHRPPGELFF
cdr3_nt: TGTGCCTGGAGTGCGGACCACAGACCACCCGGGGAGCTGTTTTTT

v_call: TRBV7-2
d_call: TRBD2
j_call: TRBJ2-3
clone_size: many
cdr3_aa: CASSLGTSGRNTDTQYF
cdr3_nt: TGTGCCAGCAGCTTAGGGACTAGCGGGCGCAACACAGATACGCAGTATTTT

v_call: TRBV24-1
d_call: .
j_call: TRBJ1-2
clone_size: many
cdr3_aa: CATSDLEGSGYTF
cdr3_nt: TGTGCCACCAGTGATTTGGAGGGGTCCGGCTACACCTTC

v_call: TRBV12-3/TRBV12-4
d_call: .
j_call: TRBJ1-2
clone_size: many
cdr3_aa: CASSHRPLGRVRISYGYTF
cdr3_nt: TGTGCCAGCAGCCACCGACCGTTGGGCAGGGTGAGAATCAGCTATGGCTACACCTTC

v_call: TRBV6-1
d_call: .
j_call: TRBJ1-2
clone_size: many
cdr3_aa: CASSSHLPGGSGYTF
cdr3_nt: TGTGCCAGCAGTTCCCATCTCCCTGGAGGTTCTGGCTACACCTTC

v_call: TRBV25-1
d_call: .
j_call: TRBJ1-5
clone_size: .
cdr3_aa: CASGVKEPQHF
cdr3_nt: TGTGCCAGCGGCGTAAAGGAGCCCCAGCATTTT

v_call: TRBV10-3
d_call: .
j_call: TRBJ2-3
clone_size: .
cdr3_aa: CAISVDTDTQYF
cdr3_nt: TGTGCCATCAGTGTAGACACAGATACGCAGTATTTT

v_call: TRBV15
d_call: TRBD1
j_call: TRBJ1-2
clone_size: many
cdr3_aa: CATSRDVGWGQSYGYTF
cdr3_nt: TGTGCCACCAGCAGAGACGTGGGATGGGGACAGAGCTATGGCTACACCTTC

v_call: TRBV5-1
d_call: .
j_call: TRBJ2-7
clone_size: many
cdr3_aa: CASSGGLLMRQYF
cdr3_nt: TGCGCCAGCAGCGGAGGACTCCTTATGAGGCAGTACTTC

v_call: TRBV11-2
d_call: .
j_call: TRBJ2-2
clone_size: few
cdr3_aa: CASNNRADTGELFF
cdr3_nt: TGTGCCAGCAATAACAGGGCGGACACCGGGGAGCTGTTTTTT

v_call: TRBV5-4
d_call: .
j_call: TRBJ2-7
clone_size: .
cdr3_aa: CASSATGAGNYEQYF
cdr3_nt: TGTGCCAGCAGCGCAACCGGGGCGGGAAACTACGAGCAGTACTTC

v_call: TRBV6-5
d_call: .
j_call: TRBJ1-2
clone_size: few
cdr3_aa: CASSYWRTARSRDGYTF
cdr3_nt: TGTGCCAGCAGTTACTGGAGGACAGCCAGGTCGAGGGATGGCTACACCTTC

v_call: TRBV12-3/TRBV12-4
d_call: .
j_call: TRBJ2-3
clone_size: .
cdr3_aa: CASSTGPRTDTQYF
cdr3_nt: TGTGCCAGCAGTACAGGGCCCCGCACAGATACGCAGTATTTT

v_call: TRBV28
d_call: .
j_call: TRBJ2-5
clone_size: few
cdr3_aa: CASKTAVETQYF
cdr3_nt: TGTGCCAGCAAGACCGCCGTCGAGACCCAGTACTTC

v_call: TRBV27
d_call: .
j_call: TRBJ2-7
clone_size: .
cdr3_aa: CASSPDLNYEQYF
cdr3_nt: TGTGCCAGCAGTCCCGACTTGAACTACGAGCAGTACTTC

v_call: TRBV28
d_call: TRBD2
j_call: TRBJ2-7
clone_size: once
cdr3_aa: CASSQQLAGGPYEQYF
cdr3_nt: TGTGCCAGCAGCCAACAACTAGCGGGAGGGCCCTACGAGCAGTACTTC

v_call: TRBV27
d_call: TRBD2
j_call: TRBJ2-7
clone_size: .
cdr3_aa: CASSPVAGLSYEQYF
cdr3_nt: TGTGCCAGCAGCCCCGTAGCGGGACTCTCCTACGAGCAGTACTTC

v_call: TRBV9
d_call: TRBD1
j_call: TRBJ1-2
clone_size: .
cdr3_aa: CASSVSGTGVLANYGYTF
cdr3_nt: TGTGCCAGCAGCGTAAGTGGGACAGGGGTCCTAGCTAACTATGGCTACACCTTC

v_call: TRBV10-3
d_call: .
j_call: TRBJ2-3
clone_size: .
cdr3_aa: CAISEERTGAEPQYF
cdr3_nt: TGTGCCATCAGTGAGGAAAGGACTGGGGCTGAGCCGCAGTATTTT

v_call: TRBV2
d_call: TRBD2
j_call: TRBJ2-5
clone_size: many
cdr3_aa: CASSPRASGRGGTQYF
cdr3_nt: TGTGCCAGCAGCCCTCGGGCTAGCGGGAGAGGGGGGACCCAGTACTTC

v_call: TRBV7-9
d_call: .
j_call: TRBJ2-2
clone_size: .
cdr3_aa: CASSFYRNTGELFF
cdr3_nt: TGTGCCAGCAGCTTCTACAGGAACACCGGGGAGCTGTTTTTT

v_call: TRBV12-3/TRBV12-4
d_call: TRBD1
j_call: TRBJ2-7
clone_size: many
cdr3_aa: CASNAPGQGANEQYF
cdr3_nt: TGTGCCAGTAATGCCCCGGGACAGGGGGCCAACGAGCAGTACTTC

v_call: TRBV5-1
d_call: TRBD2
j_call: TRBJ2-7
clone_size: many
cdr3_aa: CASSPGLANYEQYF
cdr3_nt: TGCGCCAGCAGCCCGGGACTAGCGAATTACGAGCAGTACTTC

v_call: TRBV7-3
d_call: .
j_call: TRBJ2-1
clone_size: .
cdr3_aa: CASSGGDNNEQFF
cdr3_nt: TGTGCCAGCAGCGGGGGGGACAACAATGAGCAGTTCTTC

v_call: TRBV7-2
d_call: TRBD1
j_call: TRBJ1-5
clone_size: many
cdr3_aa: CASSKGQGDNQPQHF
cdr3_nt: TGTGCCAGCAGCAAGGGACAGGGAGACAATCAGCCCCAGCATTTT

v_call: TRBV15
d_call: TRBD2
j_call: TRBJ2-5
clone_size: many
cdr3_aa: CATSRDLAGSETQYF
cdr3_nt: TGTGCCACCAGCAGAGATCTAGCGGGGAGTGAGACCCAGTACTTC

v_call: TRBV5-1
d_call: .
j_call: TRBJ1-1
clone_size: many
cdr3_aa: CASSLGQENTEAFF
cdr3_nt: TGCGCCAGCAGCTTGGGACAGGAGAACACTGAAGCTTTCTTT

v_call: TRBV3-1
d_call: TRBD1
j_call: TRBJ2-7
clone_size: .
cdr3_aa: CASSQDPGQVGEQYF
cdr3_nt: TGTGCCAGCAGCCAAGATCCGGGACAGGTCGGCGAGCAGTACTTC

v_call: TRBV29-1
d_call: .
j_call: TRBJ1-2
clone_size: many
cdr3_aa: CSVEETQGDGYTF
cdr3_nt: TGCAGCGTTGAGGAAACGCAAGGGGATGGCTACACCTTC

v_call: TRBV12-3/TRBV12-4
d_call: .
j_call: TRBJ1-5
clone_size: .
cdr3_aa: CASSTRQIGGNQPQHF
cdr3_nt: TGTGCCAGCAGTACCCGACAGATCGGGGGCAATCAGCCCCAGCATTTT

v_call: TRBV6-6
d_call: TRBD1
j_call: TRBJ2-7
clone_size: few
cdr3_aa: CASSYPGQGSYEQYF
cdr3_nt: TGTGCCAGCAGTTACCCCGGACAGGGATCCTACGAGCAGTACTTC

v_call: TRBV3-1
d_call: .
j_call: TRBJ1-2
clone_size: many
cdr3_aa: CASSRTANGYTF
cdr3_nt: TGTGCCAGCAGTAGGACAGCTAATGGCTACACCTTC

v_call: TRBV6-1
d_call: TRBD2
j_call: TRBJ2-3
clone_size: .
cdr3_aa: CASRVSRTRDTQYF
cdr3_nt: TGTGCCAGCAGGGTCTCCAGGACTAGAGATACGCAGTATTTT

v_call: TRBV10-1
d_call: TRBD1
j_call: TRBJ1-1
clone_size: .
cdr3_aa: CASSETTGVDTEAFF
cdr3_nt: TGCGCCAGCAGTGAGACGACAGGGGTGGACACTGAAGCTTTCTTT

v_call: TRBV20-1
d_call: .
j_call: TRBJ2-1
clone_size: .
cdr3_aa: CSARLLGAGEQFF
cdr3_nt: TGCAGTGCTAGACTACTGGGTGCGGGTGAGCAGTTCTTC

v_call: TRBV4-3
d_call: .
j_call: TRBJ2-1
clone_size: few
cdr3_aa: CASSQERGSSYNEQFF
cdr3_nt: TGCGCCAGCAGCCAAGAGCGAGGGAGCTCCTACAATGAGCAGTTCTTC

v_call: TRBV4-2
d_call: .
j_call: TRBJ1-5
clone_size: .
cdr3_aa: CASSQDESGSNQPQHF
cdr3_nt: TGTGCCAGCAGCCAAGACGAAAGTGGTTCCAATCAGCCCCAGCATTTT

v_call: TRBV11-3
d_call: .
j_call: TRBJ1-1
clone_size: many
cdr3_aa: CASREEIPGTEAFF
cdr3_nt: TGTGCCAGCCGCGAAGAAATCCCGGGCACTGAAGCTTTCTTT

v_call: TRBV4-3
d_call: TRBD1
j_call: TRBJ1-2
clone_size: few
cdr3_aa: CASSQARGTYGYTF
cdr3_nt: TGCGCCAGCAGCCAAGCCAGGGGGACCTATGGCTACACCTTC

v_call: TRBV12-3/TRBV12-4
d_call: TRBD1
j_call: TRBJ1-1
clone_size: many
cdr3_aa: CASSPDRGRNTEAFF
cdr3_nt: TGTGCCAGCAGTCCCGACAGGGGACGGAACACTGAAGCTTTCTTT

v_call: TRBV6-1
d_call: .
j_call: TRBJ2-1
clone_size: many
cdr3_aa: CASSSLFYNEQFF
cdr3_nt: TGTGCCAGCAGCAGCCTATTCTACAATGAGCAGTTCTTC

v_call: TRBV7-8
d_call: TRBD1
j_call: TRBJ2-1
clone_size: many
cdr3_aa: CASRPRGQGFEQFF
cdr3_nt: TGTGCCAGCAGGCCGAGGGGACAGGGGTTTGAGCAGTTCTTC

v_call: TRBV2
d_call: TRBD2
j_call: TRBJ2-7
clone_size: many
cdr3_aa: CASSDPSGRTSYEQYF
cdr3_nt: TGTGCCAGCAGTGACCCTAGCGGGAGGACCTCCTACGAGCAGTACTTC

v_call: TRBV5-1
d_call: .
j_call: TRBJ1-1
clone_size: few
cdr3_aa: CASSPGAPNTEAFF
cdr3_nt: TGCGCCAGCAGCCCGGGGGCCCCGAACACTGAAGCTTTCTTT

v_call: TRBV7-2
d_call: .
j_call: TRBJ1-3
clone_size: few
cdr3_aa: CASSLVIGGGNTIYF
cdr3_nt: TGTGCCAGCAGCTTAGTTATAGGGGGAGGAAACACCATATATTTT